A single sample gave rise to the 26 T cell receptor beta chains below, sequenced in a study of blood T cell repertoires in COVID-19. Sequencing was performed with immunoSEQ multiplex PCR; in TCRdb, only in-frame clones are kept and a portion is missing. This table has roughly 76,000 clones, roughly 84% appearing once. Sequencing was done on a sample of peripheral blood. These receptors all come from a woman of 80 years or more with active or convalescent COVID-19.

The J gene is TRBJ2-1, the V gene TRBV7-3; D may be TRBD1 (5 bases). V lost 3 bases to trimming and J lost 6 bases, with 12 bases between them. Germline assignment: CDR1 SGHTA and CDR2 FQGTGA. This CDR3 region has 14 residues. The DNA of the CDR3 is TGTGCCAGCAGCTTCAGCAGGGCGTCCAATGAGCAGTTCTTC. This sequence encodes CASSFSRASNEQFF.

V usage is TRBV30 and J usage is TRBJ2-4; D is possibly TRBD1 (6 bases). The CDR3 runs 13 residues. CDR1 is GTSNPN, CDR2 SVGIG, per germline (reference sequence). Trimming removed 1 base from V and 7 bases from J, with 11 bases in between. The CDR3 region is CAWSGTANNIQYF. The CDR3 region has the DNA TGTGCCTGGAGTGGGACAGCTAATAACATTCAGTACTTC.

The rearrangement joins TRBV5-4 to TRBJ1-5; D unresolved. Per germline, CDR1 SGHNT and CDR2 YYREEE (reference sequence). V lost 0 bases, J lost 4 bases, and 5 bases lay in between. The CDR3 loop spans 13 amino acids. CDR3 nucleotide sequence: TGTGCCAGCAGCTTGGACAGTAATCAGCCCCAGCATTTT. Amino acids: CASSLDSNQPQHF.

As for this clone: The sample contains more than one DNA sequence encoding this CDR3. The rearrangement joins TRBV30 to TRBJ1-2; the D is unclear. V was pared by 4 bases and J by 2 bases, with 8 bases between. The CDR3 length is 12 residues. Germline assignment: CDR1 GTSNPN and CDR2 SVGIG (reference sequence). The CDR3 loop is CAWTGGNYGYTF. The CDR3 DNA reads TGTGCCTGGACGGGTGGAAACTATGGCTACACCTTC.

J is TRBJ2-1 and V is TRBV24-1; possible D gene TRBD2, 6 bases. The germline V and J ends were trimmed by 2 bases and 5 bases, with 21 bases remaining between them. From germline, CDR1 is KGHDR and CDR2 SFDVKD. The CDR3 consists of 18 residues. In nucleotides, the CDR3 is TGTGCCACCAGTGATTCCGGGAGAAGTTCTATGGGGCACAATGAGCAGTTCTTC. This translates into CATSDSGRSSMGHNEQFF.

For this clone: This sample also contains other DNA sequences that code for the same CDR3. CDR3 DNA sequence: TGTGCCAGCAGTGCAGGTCTCTATGGCTACACCTTC. Amino acid sequence: CASSAGLYGYTF. The chain has TRBV9 and TRBJ1-2; D is unresolved. This CDR3 region has 12 residues. Germline values: CDR1 SGDLS, CDR2 YYNGEE. The V end lost 5 bases, the J end lost 4 bases, and 9 bases lay between the germline ends.

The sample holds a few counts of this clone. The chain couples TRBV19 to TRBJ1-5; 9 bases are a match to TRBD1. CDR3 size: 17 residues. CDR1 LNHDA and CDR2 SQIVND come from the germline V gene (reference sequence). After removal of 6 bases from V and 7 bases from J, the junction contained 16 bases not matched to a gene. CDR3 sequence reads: CASSTGTGKLGGQPQHF. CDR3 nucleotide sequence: TGTGCCAGTAGCACCGGGACAGGGAAATTAGGCGGCCAGCCCCAGCATTTT.

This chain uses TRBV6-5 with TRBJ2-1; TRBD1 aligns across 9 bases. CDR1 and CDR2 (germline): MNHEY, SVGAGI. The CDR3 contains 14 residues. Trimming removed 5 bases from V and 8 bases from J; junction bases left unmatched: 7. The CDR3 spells CASSPGQGSHEQFF. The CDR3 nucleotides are TGTGCCAGCAGTCCGGGACAGGGTTCCCATGAGCAGTTCTTC.

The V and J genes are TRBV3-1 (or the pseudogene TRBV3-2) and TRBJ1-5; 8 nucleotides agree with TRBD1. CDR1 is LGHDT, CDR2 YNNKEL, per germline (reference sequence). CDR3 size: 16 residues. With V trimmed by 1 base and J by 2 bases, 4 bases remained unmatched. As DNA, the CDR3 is TGTGCCAGCAGCCAAGGGGCAGGGGGCGGCAATCAGCCCCAGCATTTT. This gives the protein CASSQGAGGGNQPQHF.

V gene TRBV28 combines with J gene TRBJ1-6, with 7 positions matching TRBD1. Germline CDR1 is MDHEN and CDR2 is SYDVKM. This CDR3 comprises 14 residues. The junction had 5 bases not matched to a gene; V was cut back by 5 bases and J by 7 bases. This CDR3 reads CASSTDRENSPLHF. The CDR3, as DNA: TGTGCCAGCAGTACCGACAGGGAGAATTCACCCCTCCACTTT.

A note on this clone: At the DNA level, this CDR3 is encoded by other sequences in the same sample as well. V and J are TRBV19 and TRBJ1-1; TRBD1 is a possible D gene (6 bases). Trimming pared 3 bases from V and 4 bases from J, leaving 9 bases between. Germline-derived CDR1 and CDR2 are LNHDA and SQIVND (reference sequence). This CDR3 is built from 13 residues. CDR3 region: CASSIQGSTEAFF. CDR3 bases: TGTGCCAGTAGTATTCAGGGGTCCACTGAAGCTTTCTTT.

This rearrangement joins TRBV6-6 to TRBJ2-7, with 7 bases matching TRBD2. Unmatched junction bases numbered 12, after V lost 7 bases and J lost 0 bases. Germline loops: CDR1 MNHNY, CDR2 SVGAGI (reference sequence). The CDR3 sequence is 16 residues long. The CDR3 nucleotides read TGTGCCAGCACTCCCAGGTTGCGGGGGAACTCCTACGAGCAGTACTTC. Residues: CASTPRLRGNSYEQYF.

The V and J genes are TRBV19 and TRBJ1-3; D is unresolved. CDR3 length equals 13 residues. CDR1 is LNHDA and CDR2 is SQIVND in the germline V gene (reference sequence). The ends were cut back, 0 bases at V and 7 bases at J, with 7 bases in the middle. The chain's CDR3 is CASSIDNGNTIYF. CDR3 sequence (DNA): TGTGCCAGTAGTATAGATAATGGCAACACCATATATTTT.

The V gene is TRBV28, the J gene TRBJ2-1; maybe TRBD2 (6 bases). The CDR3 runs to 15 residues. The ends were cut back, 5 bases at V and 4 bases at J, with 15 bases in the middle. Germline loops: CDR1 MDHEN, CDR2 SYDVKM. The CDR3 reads CASSLAGGVYNEQFF. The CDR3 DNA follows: TGTGCCAGCAGTCTAGCAGGAGGGGTTTACAATGAGCAGTTCTTC.

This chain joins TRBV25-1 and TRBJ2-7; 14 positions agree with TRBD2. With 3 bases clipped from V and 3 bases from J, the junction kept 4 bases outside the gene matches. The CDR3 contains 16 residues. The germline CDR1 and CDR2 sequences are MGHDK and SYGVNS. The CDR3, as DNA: TGTGCCAGCAGTGACCCTGGACTAGCGGGGGGCTACGAGCAGTACTTC. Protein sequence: CASSDPGLAGGYEQYF.

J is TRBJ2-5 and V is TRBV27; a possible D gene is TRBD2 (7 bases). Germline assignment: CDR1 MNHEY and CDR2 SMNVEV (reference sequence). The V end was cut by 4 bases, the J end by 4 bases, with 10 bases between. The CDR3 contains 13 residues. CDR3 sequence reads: CASSWEGGETQYF. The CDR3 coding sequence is TGTGCCAGCAGTTGGGAGGGGGGAGAGACCCAGTACTTC.

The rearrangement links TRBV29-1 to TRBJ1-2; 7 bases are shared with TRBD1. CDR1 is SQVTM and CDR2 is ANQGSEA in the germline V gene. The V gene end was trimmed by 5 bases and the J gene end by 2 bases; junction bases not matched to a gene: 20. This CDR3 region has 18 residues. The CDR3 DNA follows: TGCAGCGTTACCGTTCCAGGGTCGGGTACGGACAGGAACTATGGCTACACCTTC. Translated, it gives CSVTVPGSGTDRNYGYTF.

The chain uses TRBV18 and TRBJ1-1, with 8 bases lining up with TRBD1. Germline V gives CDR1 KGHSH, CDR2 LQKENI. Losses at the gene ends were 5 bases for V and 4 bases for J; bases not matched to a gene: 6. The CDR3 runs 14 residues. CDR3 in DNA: TGTGCCAGCTCATCAGACAGGGGCATCACTGAAGCTTTCTTT. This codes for CASSSDRGITEAFF.

CDR3 residues: CASSQKRDRDRGYEQFF. CDR3 nucleotides: TGTGCCAGCAGCCAAAAAAGGGACCGGGACAGGGGTTATGAGCAGTTCTTC. The J gene is TRBJ2-1, the V gene TRBV3-1 (or the pseudogene TRBV3-2); TRBD1 agrees at 10 bases. J gave up 8 bases and V 2 bases, and 12 bases lay outside the gene matches. The CDR3 length is 17 residues. Germline assignment: CDR1 LGHDT and CDR2 YNNKEL (reference sequence).

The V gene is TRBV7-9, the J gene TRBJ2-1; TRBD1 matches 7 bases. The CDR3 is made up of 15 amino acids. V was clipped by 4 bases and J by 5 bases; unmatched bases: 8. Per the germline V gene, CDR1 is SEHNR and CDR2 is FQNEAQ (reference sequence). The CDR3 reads CASSSTGVPNNEQFF. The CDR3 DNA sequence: TGTGCCAGCAGCTCAACAGGGGTCCCTAACAATGAGCAGTTCTTC.

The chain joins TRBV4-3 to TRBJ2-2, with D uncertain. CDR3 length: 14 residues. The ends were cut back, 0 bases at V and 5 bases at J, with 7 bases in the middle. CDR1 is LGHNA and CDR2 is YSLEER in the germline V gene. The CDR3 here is CASSQDGETGELFF. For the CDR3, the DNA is TGCGCCAGCAGCCAAGATGGAGAGACCGGGGAGCTGTTTTTT.

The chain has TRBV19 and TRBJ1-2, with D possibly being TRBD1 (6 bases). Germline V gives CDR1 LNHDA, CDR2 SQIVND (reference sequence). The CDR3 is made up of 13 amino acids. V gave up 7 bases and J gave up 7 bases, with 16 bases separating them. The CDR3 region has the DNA TGTGCCAGTACCTCCATACAGGGCCGTGGCTACACCTTC. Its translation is CASTSIQGRGYTF.

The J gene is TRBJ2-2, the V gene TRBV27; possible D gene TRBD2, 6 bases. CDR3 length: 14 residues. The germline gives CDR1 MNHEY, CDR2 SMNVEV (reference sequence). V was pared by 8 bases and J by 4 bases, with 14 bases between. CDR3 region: CASGRQGLTGELFF. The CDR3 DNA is TGTGCCAGCGGGAGGCAGGGACTCACCGGGGAGCTGTTTTTT.

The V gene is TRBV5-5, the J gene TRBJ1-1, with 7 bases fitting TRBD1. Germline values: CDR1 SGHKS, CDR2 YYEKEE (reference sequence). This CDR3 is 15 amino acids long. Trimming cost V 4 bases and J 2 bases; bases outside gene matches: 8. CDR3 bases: TGTGCCAGCAGCCCGTCGGGACAGTTAAACACTGAAGCTTTCTTT. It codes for CASSPSGQLNTEAFF.

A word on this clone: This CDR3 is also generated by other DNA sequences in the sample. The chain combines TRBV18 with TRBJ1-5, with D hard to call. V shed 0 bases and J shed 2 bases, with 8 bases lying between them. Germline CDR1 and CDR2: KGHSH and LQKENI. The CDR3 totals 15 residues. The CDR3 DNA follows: TGTGCCAGCTCACCACCCGGGGAAGGCAATCAGCCCCAGCATTTT. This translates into CASSPPGEGNQPQHF.

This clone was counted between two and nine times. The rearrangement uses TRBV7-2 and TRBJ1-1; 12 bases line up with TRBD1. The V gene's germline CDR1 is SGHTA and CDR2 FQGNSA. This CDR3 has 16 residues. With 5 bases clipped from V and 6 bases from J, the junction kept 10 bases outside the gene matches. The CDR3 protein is CASSPLPGQGAAEAFF. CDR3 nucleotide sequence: TGTGCCAGCAGCCCGCTACCGGGACAGGGGGCCGCTGAAGCTTTCTTT.